A selection of T cell receptor beta chains follows, all from one sample in a study of blood T cells in healthy people across ages. Each CDR3 protein is one row after TCRdb ran MiXCR on the 5' RACE reads. The sample shows 500,000 to 550,000 distinct CDR3 sequences, around 24% of them seen only once. These sequences were also reported in another study, on T cells of mothers and their children.

The sample taken for sequencing was blood. The source is a boy between 10 and 17 years old in good health. Both conserved end residues are part of each CDR3. The D gene is left open where the match is weak. Where a row states a size, it is once, few, many or the class of an expanded clone; other rows omit it.

d_call: -
clone_size: -
v_call: TRBV20-1
j_call: TRBJ2-7
cdr3_nt: TGCAATGCTAGGGGCAGGGACGGCTACTACGAGCAGTACTTC
cdr3_aa: CNARGRDGYYEQYF

d_call: TRBD1
clone_size: few
v_call: TRBV20-1
j_call: TRBJ2-4
cdr3_nt: TGCAGTGCTAGAGATGGAGGACAGGGGGTAAACATTCAGTACTTC
cdr3_aa: CSARDGGQGVNIQYF

d_call: -
clone_size: many
v_call: TRBV25-1
j_call: TRBJ1-1
cdr3_nt: TGTGCCAGCAGTGCTACATCGAACACTGAAGCTTTCTTT
cdr3_aa: CASSATSNTEAFF

d_call: -
clone_size: -
v_call: TRBV12-3/TRBV12-4
j_call: TRBJ2-2
cdr3_nt: TGTGCCAGCGCCCCGACCGTGAACGGGGAGCTGTTTTTT
cdr3_aa: CASAPTVNGELFF

d_call: TRBD2
clone_size: -
v_call: TRBV6-2/TRBV6-3
j_call: TRBJ2-1
cdr3_nt: TGTGCCAGCAGTTACCCGCTACCTTTAGCGGGAGCTTACTACAATGAGCGGTTCTTC
cdr3_aa: CASSYPLPLAGAYYNERFF

d_call: TRBD2
clone_size: -
v_call: TRBV25-1
j_call: TRBJ2-1
cdr3_nt: TGTGCCAGCAGTCCAGAACGGCTAGCGGGAGGGCCTCGGGGTGAGCAGTTCTTC
cdr3_aa: CASSPERLAGGPRGEQFF

d_call: TRBD1
clone_size: once
v_call: TRBV4-3
j_call: TRBJ2-7
cdr3_nt: TGCGCCAGCAGCCCGGACAGGGAGTTCGAGCAGTACTTC
cdr3_aa: CASSPDREFEQYF

d_call: -
clone_size: many
v_call: TRBV7-9
j_call: TRBJ2-5
cdr3_nt: TGTGCCAGCAGCAAGGGTCCGGGCCCGCAAGAGACCCAGTACTTC
cdr3_aa: CASSKGPGPQETQYF

d_call: -
clone_size: many
v_call: TRBV29-1
j_call: TRBJ1-4
cdr3_nt: TGCAGCGCCTCGACCTGGAATGAAAAACTGTTTTTT
cdr3_aa: CSASTWNEKLFF

d_call: TRBD2
clone_size: -
v_call: TRBV5-4
j_call: TRBJ2-1
cdr3_nt: TGTGCCAGCAGCTTTGCACTAGCGGGGTACAATGAGCAGTTCTTC
cdr3_aa: CASSFALAGYNEQFF

d_call: TRBD1
clone_size: -
v_call: TRBV2
j_call: TRBJ2-7
cdr3_nt: TGTGCCAGCAGGGACAGGACCTCCTACGAGCAGTACTTC
cdr3_aa: CASRDRTSYEQYF

d_call: -
clone_size: -
v_call: TRBV28
j_call: TRBJ2-1
cdr3_nt: TGTGCCAGCAGTTTTGATGGCTCGAATGAGCAGTTCTTC
cdr3_aa: CASSFDGSNEQFF

d_call: -
clone_size: -
v_call: TRBV5-5
j_call: TRBJ1-1
cdr3_nt: TGTGCCAGCAGCTCAACGACAGCCCTGAACACTGAAGCTTTCTTT
cdr3_aa: CASSSTTALNTEAFF

d_call: TRBD1
clone_size: few
v_call: TRBV10-3
j_call: TRBJ1-6
cdr3_nt: TGTGCCATCAGTGAGGGACAGGGGGCGAGTTCACCCCTCCACTTT
cdr3_aa: CAISEGQGASSPLHF

d_call: -
clone_size: -
v_call: TRBV27
j_call: TRBJ2-2
cdr3_nt: TGTGCCAGTGTGGATGGGAACACCGGGGAGCTGTTTTTT
cdr3_aa: CASVDGNTGELFF

d_call: TRBD1
clone_size: -
v_call: TRBV7-9
j_call: TRBJ2-3
cdr3_nt: TGTGCCAGCAGCTCCAACAGGGGTATTACAGATACGCAGTATTTT
cdr3_aa: CASSSNRGITDTQYF

d_call: -
clone_size: few
v_call: TRBV7-9
j_call: TRBJ1-2
cdr3_nt: TGTGCCAGCAGCTTTCCCACAGGTGGGGATGGCTACACCTTC
cdr3_aa: CASSFPTGGDGYTF

d_call: -
clone_size: many
v_call: TRBV4-3
j_call: TRBJ2-5
cdr3_nt: TGCGCCAGCAGCCAAGATCGCACGGTGACCCAGTACTTC
cdr3_aa: CASSQDRTVTQYF

d_call: -
clone_size: -
v_call: TRBV7-8
j_call: TRBJ2-5
cdr3_nt: TGTGCCAGCAAGGGTACGGAGACCCAGCACTTC
cdr3_aa: CASKGTETQHF

d_call: -
clone_size: few
v_call: TRBV20-1
j_call: TRBJ1-1
cdr3_nt: TGCAGTGCTATTTTGAGTAGAGAAGCCCTGAACACTGAAGCTTTCTTT
cdr3_aa: CSAILSREALNTEAFF